This T cell receptor (beta chain) came from a study of human thymus T cells. Study-wide results and limits: Overlap was high between thymic repertoires from unrelated individuals, as reported in related research. What appeared biased in thymic and blood repertoires was the usage of V and J genes.

Points on this clone: Antigen: not known.

TCRdb's copy holds only in-frame clones and misses some; the assay was immunoSEQ multiplex PCR. The sample lists roughly 120,000 clones; around 94% were seen once. V was trimmed by 0 bases and J by 6 bases, leaving 15 bases between them. Germline V gene data show CDR1 as SGDLS and CDR2 as YYNGEE. The CDR3 totals 15 residues. Resections removed during corrective heart surgery provided the thymus tissue used. Healthy Finnish infants undergoing corrective surgery for congenital heart defects were used as donors. V usage is TRBV9 and J usage is TRBJ1-1; D is possibly TRBD1 (5 bases). This TCR was sampled from a boy under two years old with a congenital heart defect but otherwise immunologically healthy. Sequenced input: thymus tissue. The CDR3 nucleotides read TGTGCCAGCAGCGTAGCTGGGGGGGTGATTTCTGAAGCTTTCTTT. Protein product: CASSVAGGVISEAFF.